These 17 T cell receptor beta chains were all obtained from the same sample, sequenced in a study of T cell responses to AZD1222 COVID-19 vaccine. Sequencing used immunoSEQ multiplex PCR; TCRdb keeps in-frame clones, though not all of them. The table records 150,000 to 200,000 clones, 80% to 90% of them present only once. The sample consisted of peripheral blood, taken on day 0 of AZD1222 vaccination. All receptors derive from an adult in good health.

This clone was seen just once. V gene TRBV19 combines with J gene TRBJ1-1; possibly TRBD1 for D (6 bases). From germline, CDR1 is LNHDA and CDR2 SQIVND (reference sequence). The ends were cut back, 6 bases at V and 1 base at J, with 12 bases in the middle. This CDR3 is built from 14 residues. CDR3: CASRPGHQNTEAFF. The CDR3 bases are TGTGCCAGTAGACCGGGACACCAGAACACTGAAGCTTTCTTT.

V usage is TRBV10-3 and J usage is TRBJ2-7; weak D call: TRBD2 (5 bases). Per germline, CDR1 ENHRY and CDR2 SYGVKD. The CDR3 length is 14 residues. The ends were cut back, 3 bases at V and 3 bases at J, with 12 bases in the middle. This CDR3 is CAISDEGFFYEQYF. The CDR3 DNA is TGTGCCATCAGTGACGAGGGTTTCTTCTACGAGCAGTACTTC.

The chain links TRBV28 to TRBJ1-5; possible D gene TRBD1, 5 bases. Trimming removed 3 bases from V and 4 bases from J, with 10 bases in between. Germline V gene sequence: CDR1 MDHEN, CDR2 SYDVKM. The CDR3 length is 14 residues. The CDR3 DNA follows: TGTGCCAGCAGTTTCAAATGGGGGAATCAGCCCCAGCATTTT. Encoded protein: CASSFKWGNQPQHF.

The chain carries TRBV28 and TRBJ2-1; D possibly corresponds to TRBD2 (6 bases). Looked up from germline, CDR1 is MDHEN and CDR2 is SYDVKM. Trimming shortened V by 4 bases and J by 1 base, and 17 bases separated the two germline ends. The CDR3 runs to 17 residues. As DNA, the CDR3 is TGTGCCAGCAGTTCCGCGGGATTCCGGGGGTCCTACAATGAGCAGTTCTTC. As protein: CASSSAGFRGSYNEQFF.

This clone has only one observation. The chain has TRBV18 and TRBJ1-2; 8 bases agree with TRBD1. Losses at the gene ends were 2 bases for V and 7 bases for J; bases not matched to a gene: 9. The CDR3 is 15 residues long. Germline CDR1 reads KGHSH; CDR2 reads LQKENI. The CDR3 is CASSPREDRVGGYTF. CDR3 DNA: TGTGCCAGCTCACCAAGGGAGGACAGGGTTGGTGGCTACACCTTC.

V and J are TRBV6-5 and TRBJ1-5; weak D call: TRBD1 (6 bases). The CDR3 has 14 residues. CDR1 is MNHEY and CDR2 is SVGAGI in the germline V gene. V was clipped by 8 bases and J by 6 bases, with 17 bases between them. Here the CDR3 reads CASHQTGGLQPQHF. DNA of the CDR3: TGTGCCAGCCATCAGACAGGAGGCCTTCAGCCCCAGCATTTT.

The gene calls are TRBV3-1 (or the pseudogene TRBV3-2) and TRBJ2-5; 11 nucleotides agree with TRBD2. The length of the CDR3 is 15 residues. Germline CDR1 and CDR2: LGHDT and YNNKEL (reference sequence). The J segment lost 5 bases and the V segment lost 3 bases, leaving 5 bases of the junction unmatched. The CDR3 nucleotides read TGTGCCAGCAGCCAGACCGGACTAGCGGGCGAGACCCAGTACTTC. Amino acid sequence: CASSQTGLAGETQYF.

The genes are TRBV5-4 and TRBJ2-5; TRBD2 aligns across 13 bases. CDR1 and CDR2 from the germline V gene are SGHNT and YYREEE (reference sequence). The length of the CDR3 is 16 residues. J lost 5 bases, V lost 4 bases, and 8 bases had no gene match. CDR3: CASSKTSGRSWETQYF. The CDR3, as DNA: TGTGCCAGCAGCAAGACTAGCGGGAGGAGTTGGGAGACCCAGTACTTC. Full variable domain (rest looked up from reference TRBV5-4 and TRBJ2-5): ETGVTQSPTHLIKTRGQQVTLRCSSQSGHNTVSWYQQALGQGPQFIFQYYREEENGRGNFPPRFSGLQFPNYSSELNVNALELDDSALYLCASSKTSGRSWETQYFGPGTRLLVL.

The genes are TRBV10-3 and TRBJ2-4; 12 bases are shared with TRBD1. The CDR3 is 14 amino acids. The germline V gene has CDR1 ENHRY and CDR2 SYGVKD. V shed 7 bases and J 8 bases; nucleotides not matched to a gene: 6. Here the CDR3 reads CAIKPGQGADIQYF. CDR3 bases: TGTGCCATCAAGCCGGGACAGGGGGCAGACATTCAGTACTTC.

The V call is TRBV30, the J call TRBJ1-2; no clear D gene. V shed 4 bases and J shed 4 bases, with 13 bases lying between them. CDR1 and CDR2 from the germline V gene are GTSNPN and SVGIG (reference sequence). The CDR3 is made up of 13 amino acids. Here the CDR3 reads CAWTPLTSYGYTF. The CDR3 DNA reads TGTGCCTGGACCCCCTTGACAAGCTATGGCTACACCTTC.

The V call is TRBV6-5, the J call TRBJ2-5; D not resolved. The germline gives CDR1 MNHEY, CDR2 SVGAGI. Trimming took off 6 bases at V and 0 bases at J, with 8 bases between the two ends. This CDR3 has 13 residues. The CDR3 region has the DNA TGTGCCAGCAGGGCGACTGACCAAGAGACCCAGTACTTC. Translated: CASRATDQETQYF.

This clone has a single count. The V and J genes are TRBV7-2 and TRBJ1-4, with 9 bases aligning to TRBD1. V lost 5 bases to trimming and J lost 7 bases; unmatched junction nucleotides: 11. Per the germline V gene, CDR1 is SGHTA and CDR2 is FQGNSA. The CDR3 has 16 residues. In DNA form, the CDR3 reads TGTGCCAGCAGCACCAACCTACAGGGGGCGCTTGAAAAACTGTTTTTT. Protein sequence: CASSTNLQGALEKLFF. Together with reference TRBV7-2 and TRBJ1-4, the CDR3 gives the full variable domain: GAGVSQSPSNKVTEKGKDVELRCDPISGHTALYWYRQSLGQGLEFLIYFQGNSAPDKSGLPSDRFSAERTGGSVSTLTIQRTQQEDSAVYLCASSTNLQGALEKLFFGSGTQLSVL.

The genes are TRBV28 and TRBJ2-2, with TRBD2 identical over 12 bases. The CDR3 is 16 residues long. Germline CDR1 is MDHEN and CDR2 is SYDVKM. J was trimmed by 6 bases and V by 5 bases; bases with no gene match: 7. The CDR3 region is CASSPLAGGPPGELFF. CDR3 coding DNA: TGTGCCAGCAGTCCTCTAGCGGGAGGGCCACCCGGGGAGCTGTTTTTT.

The V and J genes are TRBV6-2 or TRBV6-3 and TRBJ2-5; 7 bases map to TRBD2. The V segment lost 0 bases and the J segment 3 bases; nucleotides outside the gene matches: 7. The germline V gene encodes CDR1 MNHEY and CDR2 SVGEGT. The CDR3 loop spans 16 amino acids. In DNA form, the CDR3 reads TGTGCCAGCAGTTACTCGGTACAGCGGGAAAAAGAGACCCAGTACTTC. Its protein product is CASSYSVQREKETQYF.

The V call is TRBV9, the J call TRBJ1-2, with TRBD1 matching 8 bases. The CDR3 is 14 amino acids. Germline V gene lookup returns CDR1 SGDLS and CDR2 YYNGEE. Unmatched junction bases numbered 9, after V lost 3 bases and J lost 8 bases. This CDR3 is CASSGPTGGHGYTF. CDR3 DNA: TGTGCCAGCAGCGGCCCTACAGGGGGGCACGGCTACACCTTC.

CDR3 in amino acids: CASSLARGQTNEKLFF. The CDR3 DNA follows: TGCGCCAGCAGCCTCGCCAGGGGGCAAACTAATGAAAAACTGTTTTTT. V and J are TRBV4-3 and TRBJ1-4, with 8 bases identical to TRBD1. J gave up 1 base and V 4 bases, and 5 bases lay outside the gene matches. This CDR3 contains 16 residues. In germline, CDR1 is LGHNA, CDR2 YSLEER.

The chain is built from TRBV19 and TRBJ1-1; D is possibly TRBD1 (5 bases). The CDR3 covers 15 residues. Trimming took 3 bases from V and 4 from J, leaving 15 bases between them. In germline, CDR1 is LNHDA, CDR2 SQIVND (reference sequence). The CDR3 is CASSMTEGRLTEAFF. The CDR3 DNA reads as TGTGCCAGTAGTATGACAGAGGGTCGACTCACTGAAGCTTTCTTT.